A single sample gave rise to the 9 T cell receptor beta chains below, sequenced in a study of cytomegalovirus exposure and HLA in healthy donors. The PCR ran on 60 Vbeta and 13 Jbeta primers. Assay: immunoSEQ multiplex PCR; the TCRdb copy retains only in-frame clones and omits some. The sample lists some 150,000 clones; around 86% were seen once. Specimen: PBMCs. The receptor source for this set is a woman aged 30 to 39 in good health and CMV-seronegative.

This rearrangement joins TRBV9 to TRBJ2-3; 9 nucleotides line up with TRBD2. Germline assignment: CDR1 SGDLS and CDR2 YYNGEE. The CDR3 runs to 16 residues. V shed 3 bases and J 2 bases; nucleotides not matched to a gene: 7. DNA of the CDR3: TGTGCCAGCAGCGAACGGGCTAGCGGGGCCACAGATACGCAGTATTTT. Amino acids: CASSERASGATDTQYF.

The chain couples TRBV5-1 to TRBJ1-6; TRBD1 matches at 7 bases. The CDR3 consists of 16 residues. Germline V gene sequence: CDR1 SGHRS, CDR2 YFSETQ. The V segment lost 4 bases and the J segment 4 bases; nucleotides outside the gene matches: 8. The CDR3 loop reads CASSGDRQGYNSPLHF. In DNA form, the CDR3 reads TGCGCCAGCAGCGGAGACCGACAGGGATATAATTCACCCCTCCACTTT.

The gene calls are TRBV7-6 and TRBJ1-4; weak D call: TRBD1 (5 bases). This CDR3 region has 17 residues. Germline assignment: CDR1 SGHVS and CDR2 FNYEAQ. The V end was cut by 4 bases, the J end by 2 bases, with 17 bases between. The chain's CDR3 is CASSSVVDGGTNEKLFF. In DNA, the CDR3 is TGTGCCAGCAGCTCTGTGGTTGACGGGGGGACTAATGAAAAACTGTTTTTT.

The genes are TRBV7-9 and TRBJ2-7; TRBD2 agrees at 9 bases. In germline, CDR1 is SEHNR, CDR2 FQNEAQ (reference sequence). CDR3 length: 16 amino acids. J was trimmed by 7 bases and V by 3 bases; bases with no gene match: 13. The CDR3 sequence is CASSFHSGSRRWEQYF. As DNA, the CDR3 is TGTGCCAGCAGCTTCCATAGCGGGAGTCGGCGCTGGGAGCAGTACTTC.

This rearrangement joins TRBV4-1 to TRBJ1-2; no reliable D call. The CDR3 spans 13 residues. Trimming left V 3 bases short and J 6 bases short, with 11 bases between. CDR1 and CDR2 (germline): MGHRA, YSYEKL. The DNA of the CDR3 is TGCGCCAGCAGCCATGGTACAGACCATGGCTACACCTTC. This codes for CASSHGTDHGYTF.

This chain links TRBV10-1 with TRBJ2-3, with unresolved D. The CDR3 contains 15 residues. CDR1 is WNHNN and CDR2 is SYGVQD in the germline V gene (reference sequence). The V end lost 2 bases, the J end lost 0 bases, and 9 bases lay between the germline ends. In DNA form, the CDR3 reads TGCGCCAGCAGTGAGCAAGCATCTAGCACAGATACGCAGTATTTT. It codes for CASSEQASSTDTQYF.

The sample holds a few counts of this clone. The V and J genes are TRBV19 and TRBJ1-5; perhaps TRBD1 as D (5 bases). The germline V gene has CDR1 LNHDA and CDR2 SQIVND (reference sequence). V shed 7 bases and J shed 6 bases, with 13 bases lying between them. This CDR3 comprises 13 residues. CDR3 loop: CASNPWGVQPQHF. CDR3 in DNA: TGTGCCAGTAACCCCTGGGGGGTTCAGCCCCAGCATTTT.

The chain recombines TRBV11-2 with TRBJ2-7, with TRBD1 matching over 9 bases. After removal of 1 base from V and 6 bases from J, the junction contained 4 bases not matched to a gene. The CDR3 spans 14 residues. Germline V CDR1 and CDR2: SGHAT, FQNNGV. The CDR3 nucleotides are TGTGCCAGCAGCTTAGCGGGACAGGGCGTCGAGCAGTACTTC. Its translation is CASSLAGQGVEQYF.

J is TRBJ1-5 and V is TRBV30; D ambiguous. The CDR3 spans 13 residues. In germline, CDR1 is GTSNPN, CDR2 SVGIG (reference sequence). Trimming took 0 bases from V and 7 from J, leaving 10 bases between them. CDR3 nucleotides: TGTGCCTGGAGTGTAATGGGAGGCCAGCCCCAGCATTTT. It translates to CAWSVMGGQPQHF.